This T cell receptor beta chain emerged from a study of blood T cell repertoires in COVID-19. Germline values: CDR1 SGHTA, CDR2 FQGTGA. CDR3 length equals 17 residues. Sequencing was performed with immunoSEQ multiplex PCR; in TCRdb, only in-frame clones are kept and a portion is missing. The data show 40,000 to 65,000 clones, 82% seen once. Concerning this clone itself: An end of the junction differs from the germline gene, which may be a read error.

Sequenced input: peripheral blood. V usage is TRBV7-3 and J usage is TRBJ2-2, with TRBD2 matching over 9 bases. The source of this sequence is a human donor in a cohort sampled during active COVID-19. The CDR3 DNA follows: TGTGCCAGCACCTTACCCGTTATAGCGGGGGAAATCGGGGAGCTGTTTTTT. As protein: CASTLPVIAGEIGELFF.